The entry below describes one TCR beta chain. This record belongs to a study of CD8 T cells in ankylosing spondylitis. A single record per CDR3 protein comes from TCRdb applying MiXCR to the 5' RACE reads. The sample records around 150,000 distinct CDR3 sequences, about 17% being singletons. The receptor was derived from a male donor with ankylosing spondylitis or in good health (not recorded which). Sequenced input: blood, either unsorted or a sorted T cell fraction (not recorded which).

CDR3 DNA sequence: TGTGCCAGCAGCCTGGGACTCCAGTCCTACAATGAGCAGTTCTTC. Amino acid sequence: CASSLGLQSYNEQFF. This chain connects TRBV3-1 to TRBJ2-1; possible D gene TRBD2, 6 bases. This CDR3 has 15 amino acids. Germline assignment: CDR1 LGHDT and CDR2 YNNKEL (reference sequence). Trimming removed 4 bases from V and 1 base from J, with 11 bases in between.